A few counts support the clone carrying this T cell receptor beta chain. The antigen is not known. This sample is part of a study of beta chain features in type 1 diabetes. Findings of the study overall: Moderately but significantly shorter TCRB CDR3s were found in Type 1 diabetes patients in all four CD4+ subsets. Patients and controls would share equally any PCR tilt toward shorter templates.

Isolated RNA was reverse transcribed in full, so expressed TCRB transcripts were sequenced. Only in-frame clones appear in the TCRdb table, and some are missing; sequencing was by immunoSEQ multiplex PCR. The table lists about 650,000 clones, under 15% of them singletons. V was pared by 0 bases and J by 0 bases, with 13 bases between. Germline assignment: CDR1 SGHDN and CDR2 FVKESK. The CDR3 runs 17 residues. The TCR comes from a man aged 25 to 45 with type 1 diabetes. The sequenced sample consisted of naive CD4+ T cells from blood. The rearrangement joins TRBV14 to TRBJ2-3, with D unresolved. CDR3 bases: TGTGCCAGCAGCCAAGAGGTGGGGAAAGCTAGCACAGATACGCAGTATTTT. It codes for CASSQEVGKASTDTQYF.